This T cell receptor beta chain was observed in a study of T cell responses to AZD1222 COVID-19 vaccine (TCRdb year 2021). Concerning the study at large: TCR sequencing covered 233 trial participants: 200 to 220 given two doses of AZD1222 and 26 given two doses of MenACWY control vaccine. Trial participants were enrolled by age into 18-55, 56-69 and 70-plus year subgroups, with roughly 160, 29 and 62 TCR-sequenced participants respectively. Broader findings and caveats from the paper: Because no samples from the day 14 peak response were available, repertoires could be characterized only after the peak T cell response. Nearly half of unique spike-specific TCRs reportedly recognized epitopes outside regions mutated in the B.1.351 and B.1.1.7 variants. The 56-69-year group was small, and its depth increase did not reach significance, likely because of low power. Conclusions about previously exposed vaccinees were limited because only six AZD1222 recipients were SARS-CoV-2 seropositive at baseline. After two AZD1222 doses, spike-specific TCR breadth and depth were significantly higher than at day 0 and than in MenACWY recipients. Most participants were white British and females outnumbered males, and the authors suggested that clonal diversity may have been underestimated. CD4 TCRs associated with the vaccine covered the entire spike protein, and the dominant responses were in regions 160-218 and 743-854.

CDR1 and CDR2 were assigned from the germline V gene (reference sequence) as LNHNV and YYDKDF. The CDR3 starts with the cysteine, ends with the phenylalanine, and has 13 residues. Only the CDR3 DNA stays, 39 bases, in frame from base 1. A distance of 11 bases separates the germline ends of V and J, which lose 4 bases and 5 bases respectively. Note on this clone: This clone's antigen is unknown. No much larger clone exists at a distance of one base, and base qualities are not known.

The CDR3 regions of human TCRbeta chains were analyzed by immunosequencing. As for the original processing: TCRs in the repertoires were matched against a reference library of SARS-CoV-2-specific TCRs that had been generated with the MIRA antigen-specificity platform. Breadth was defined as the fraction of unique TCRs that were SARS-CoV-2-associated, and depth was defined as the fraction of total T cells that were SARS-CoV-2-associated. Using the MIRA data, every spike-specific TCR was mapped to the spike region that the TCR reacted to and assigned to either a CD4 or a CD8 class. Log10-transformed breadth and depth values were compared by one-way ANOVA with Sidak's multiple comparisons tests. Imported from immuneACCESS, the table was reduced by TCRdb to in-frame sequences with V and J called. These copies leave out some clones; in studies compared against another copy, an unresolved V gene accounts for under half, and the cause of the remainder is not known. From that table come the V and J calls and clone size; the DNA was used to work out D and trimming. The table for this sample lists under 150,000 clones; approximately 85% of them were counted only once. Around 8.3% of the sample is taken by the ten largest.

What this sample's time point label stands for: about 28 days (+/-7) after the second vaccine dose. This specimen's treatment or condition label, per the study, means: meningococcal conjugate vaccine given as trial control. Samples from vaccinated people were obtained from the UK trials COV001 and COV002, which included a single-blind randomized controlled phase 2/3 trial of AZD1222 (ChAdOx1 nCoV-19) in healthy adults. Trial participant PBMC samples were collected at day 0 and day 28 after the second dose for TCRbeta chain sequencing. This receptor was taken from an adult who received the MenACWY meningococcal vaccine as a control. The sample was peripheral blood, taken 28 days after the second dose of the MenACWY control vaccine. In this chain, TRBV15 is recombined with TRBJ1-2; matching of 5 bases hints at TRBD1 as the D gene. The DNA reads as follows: TGTGCCACCAGCATTTCAGGGCGGTATGGCTACACCTTC. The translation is CATSISGRYGYTF.